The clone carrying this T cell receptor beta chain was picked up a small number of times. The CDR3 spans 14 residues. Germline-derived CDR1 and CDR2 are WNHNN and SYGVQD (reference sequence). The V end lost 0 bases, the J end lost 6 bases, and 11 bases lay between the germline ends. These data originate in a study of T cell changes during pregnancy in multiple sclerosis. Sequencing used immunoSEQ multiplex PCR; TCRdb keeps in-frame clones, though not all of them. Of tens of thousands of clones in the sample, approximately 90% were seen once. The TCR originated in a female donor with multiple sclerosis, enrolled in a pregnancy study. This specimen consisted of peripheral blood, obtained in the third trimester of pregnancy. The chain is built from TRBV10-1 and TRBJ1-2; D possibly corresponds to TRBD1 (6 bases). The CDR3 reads CASSESQGVNGYTF. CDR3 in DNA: TGCGCCAGCAGTGAGTCACAGGGAGTGAATGGCTACACCTTC.